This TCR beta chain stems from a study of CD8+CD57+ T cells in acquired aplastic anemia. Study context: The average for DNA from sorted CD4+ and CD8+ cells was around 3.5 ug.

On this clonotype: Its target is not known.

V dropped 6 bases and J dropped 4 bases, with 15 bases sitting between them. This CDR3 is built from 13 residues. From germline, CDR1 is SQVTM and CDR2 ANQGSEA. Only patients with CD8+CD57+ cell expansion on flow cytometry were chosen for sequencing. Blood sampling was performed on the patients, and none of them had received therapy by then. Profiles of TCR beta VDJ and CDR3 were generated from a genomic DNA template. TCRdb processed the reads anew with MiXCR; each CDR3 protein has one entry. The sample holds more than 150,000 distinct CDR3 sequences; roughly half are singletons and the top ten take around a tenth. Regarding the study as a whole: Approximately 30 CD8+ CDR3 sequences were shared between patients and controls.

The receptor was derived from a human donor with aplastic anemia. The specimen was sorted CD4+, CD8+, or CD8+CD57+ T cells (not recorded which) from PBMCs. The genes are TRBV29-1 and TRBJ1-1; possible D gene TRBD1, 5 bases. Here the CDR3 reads CSVTLGGGTEAFF. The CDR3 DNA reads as TGCAGCGTCACGCTTGGCGGGGGCACTGAAGCTTTCTTT. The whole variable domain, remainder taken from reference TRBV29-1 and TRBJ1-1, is SAVISQKPSRDICQRGTSLTIQCQVDSQVTMMFWYRQQPGQSLTLIATANQGSEATYESGFVIDKFPISRPNLTFSTLTVSNMSPEDSSIYLCSVTLGGGTEAFFGQGTRLTVV.